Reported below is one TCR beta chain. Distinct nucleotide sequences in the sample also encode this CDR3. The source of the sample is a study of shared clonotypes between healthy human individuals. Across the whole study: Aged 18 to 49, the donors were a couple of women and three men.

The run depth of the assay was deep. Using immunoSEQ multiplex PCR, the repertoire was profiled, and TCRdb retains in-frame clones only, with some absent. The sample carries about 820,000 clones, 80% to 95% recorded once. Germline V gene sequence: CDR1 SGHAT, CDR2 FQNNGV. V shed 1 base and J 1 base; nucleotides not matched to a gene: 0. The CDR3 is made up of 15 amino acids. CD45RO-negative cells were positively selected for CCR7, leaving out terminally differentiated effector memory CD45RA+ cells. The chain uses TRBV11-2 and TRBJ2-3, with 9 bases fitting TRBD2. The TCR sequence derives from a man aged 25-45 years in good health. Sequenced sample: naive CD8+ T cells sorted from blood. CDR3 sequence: CASSLVAGGTDTQYF. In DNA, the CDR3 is TGTGCCAGCAGCTTAGTAGCGGGAGGCACAGATACGCAGTATTTT.